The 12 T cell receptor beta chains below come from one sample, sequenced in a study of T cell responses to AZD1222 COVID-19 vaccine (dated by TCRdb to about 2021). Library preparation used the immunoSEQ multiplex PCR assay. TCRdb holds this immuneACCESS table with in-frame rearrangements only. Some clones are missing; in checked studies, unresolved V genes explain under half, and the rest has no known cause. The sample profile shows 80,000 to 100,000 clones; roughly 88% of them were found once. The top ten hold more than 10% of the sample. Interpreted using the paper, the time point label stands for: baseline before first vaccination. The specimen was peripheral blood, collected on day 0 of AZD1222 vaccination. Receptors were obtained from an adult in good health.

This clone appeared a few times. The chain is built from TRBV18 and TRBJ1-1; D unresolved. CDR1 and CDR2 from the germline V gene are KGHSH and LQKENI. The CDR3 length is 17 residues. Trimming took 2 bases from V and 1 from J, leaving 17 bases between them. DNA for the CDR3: TGTGCCAGCTCACCAGATGGCCCGAGGGCGGGGAACACTGAAGCTTTCTTT. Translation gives CASSPDGPRAGNTEAFF.

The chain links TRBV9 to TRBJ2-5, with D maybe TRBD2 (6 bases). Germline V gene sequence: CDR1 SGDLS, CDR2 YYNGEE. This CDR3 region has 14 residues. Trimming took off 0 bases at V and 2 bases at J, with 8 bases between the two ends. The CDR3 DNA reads TGTGCCAGCAGCGTAGGGGGGGTGCAAGAGACCCAGTACTTC. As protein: CASSVGGVQETQYF.

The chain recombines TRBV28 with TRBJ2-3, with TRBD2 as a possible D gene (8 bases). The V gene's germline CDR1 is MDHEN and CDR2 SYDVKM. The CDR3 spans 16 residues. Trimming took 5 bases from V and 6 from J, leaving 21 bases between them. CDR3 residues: CASSPGGRGARDTQYF. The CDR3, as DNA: TGTGCCAGCAGTCCAGGGGGGCGGGGGGCACGCGATACGCAGTATTTT.

This CDR3 is CASSEDRDHEQFF. DNA of the CDR3: TGTGCCAGCAGCGAGGACAGGGACCATGAGCAGTTCTTC. V and J are TRBV9 and TRBJ2-1; 8 bases fit TRBD1. Germline CDR1 SGDLS, CDR2 YYNGEE. The junction had 4 bases not matched to a gene; V was cut back by 3 bases and J by 8 bases. This CDR3 has 13 amino acids.

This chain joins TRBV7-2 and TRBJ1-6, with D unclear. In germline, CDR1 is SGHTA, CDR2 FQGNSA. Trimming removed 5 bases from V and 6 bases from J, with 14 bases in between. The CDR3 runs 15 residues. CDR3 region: CASSRAGPANSPLHF. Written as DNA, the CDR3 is TGTGCCAGCAGCCGCGCGGGTCCGGCTAATTCACCCCTCCACTTT.

CDR3 nucleotides: TGCAGCGTTGGCAGGAACTATGGCTACACCTTC. Translating it yields CSVGRNYGYTF. V and J are TRBV29-1 and TRBJ1-2; no firm D call. In germline, CDR1 is SQVTM, CDR2 ANQGSEA. The CDR3 has 11 residues. V gave up 4 bases and J gave up 2 bases, with 5 bases separating them. Based on the CDR3 plus reference TRBV29-1 and TRBJ1-2, the full variable domain is SAVISQKPSRDICQRGTSLTIQCQVDSQVTMMFWYRQQPGQSLTLIATANQGSEATYESGFVIDKFPISRPNLTFSTLTVSNMSPEDSSIYLCSVGRNYGYTFGSGTRLTVV.

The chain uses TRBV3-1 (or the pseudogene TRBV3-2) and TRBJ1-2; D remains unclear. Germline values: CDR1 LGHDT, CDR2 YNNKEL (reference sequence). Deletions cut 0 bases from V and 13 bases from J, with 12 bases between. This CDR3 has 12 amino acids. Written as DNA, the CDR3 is TGTGCCAGCAGCCAAGAGAGACGGAACCCCACCTTC. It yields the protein CASSQERRNPTF.

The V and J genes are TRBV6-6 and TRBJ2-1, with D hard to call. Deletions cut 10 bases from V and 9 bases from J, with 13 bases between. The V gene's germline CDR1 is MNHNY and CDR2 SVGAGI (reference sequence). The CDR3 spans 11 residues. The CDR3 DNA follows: TGTGCCACCGGATGGGATAGTGAGCAGTTCTTC. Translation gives CATGWDSEQFF.

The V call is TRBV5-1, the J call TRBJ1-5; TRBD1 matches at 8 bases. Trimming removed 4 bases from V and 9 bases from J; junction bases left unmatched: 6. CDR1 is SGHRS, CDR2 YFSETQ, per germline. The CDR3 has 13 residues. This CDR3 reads CASSEDRGGPQHF. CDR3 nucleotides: TGCGCCAGCAGCGAAGACAGGGGAGGGCCCCAGCATTTT. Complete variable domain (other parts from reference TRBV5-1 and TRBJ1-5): KAGVTQTPRYLIKTRGQQVTLSCSPISGHRSVSWYQQTPGQGLQFLFEYFSETQRNKGNFPGRFSGRQFSNSRSEMNVSTLELGDSALYLCASSEDRGGPQHFGDGTRLSIL.

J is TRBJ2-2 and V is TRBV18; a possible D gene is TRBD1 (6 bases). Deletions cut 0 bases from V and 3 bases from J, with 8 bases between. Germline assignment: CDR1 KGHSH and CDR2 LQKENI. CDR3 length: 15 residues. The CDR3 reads CASSPPGQYTGELFF. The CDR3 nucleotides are TGTGCCAGCTCACCACCGGGACAATACACCGGGGAGCTGTTTTTT.

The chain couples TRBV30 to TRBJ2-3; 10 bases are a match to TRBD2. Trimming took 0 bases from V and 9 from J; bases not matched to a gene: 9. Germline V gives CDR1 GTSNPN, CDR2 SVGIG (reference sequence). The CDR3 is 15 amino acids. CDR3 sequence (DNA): TGTGCCTGGAGTGTAACCCTAGCGGGGGTTGTAACGCAGTATTTT. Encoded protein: CAWSVTLAGVVTQYF.

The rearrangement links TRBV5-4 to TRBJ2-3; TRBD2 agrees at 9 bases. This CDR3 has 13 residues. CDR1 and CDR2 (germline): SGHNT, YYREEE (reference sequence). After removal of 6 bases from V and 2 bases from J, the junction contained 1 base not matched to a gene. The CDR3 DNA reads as TGTGCCAGCAAGGGACTAGCCACAGATACGCAGTATTTT. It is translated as CASKGLATDTQYF.